This T cell receptor (beta chain) appears in the sequencing data of a study of control samples from healthy donors and cancer patients. Germline V gene lookup returns CDR1 LNHDA and CDR2 SQIVND (reference sequence). Trimming stripped 1 base from V and 0 bases from J, with 10 bases between. This CDR3 comprises 16 residues. The assay was immunoSEQ multiplex PCR, and TCRdb's table has in-frame clones only and misses some. Of some 130,000 clones in the sample, roughly 90% were seen once. The sample consisted of blood. The J gene is TRBJ2-1, the V gene TRBV19; D ambiguous. This receptor was identified in a man aged 30 to 45 in good health. DNA for the CDR3: TGTGCCAGTAGTATAGTTGCGGTGAGCTCCTACAATGAGCAGTTCTTC. Encoded protein: CASSIVAVSSYNEQFF.